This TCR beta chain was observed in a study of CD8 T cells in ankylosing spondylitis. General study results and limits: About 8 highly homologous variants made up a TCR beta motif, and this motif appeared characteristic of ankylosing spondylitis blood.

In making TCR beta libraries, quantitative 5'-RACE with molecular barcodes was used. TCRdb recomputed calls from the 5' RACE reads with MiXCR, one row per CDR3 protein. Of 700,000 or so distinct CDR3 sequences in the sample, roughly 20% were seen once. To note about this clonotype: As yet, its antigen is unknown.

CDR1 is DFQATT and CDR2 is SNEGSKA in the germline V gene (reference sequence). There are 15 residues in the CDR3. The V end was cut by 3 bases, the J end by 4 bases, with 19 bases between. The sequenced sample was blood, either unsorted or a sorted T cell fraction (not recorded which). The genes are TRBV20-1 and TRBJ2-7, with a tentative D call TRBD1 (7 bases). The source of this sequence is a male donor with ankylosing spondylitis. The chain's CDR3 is CSARRRDSLTYEQYF. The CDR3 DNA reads TGCAGTGCTAGGAGGAGGGACAGCCTAACATACGAGCAGTACTTC.